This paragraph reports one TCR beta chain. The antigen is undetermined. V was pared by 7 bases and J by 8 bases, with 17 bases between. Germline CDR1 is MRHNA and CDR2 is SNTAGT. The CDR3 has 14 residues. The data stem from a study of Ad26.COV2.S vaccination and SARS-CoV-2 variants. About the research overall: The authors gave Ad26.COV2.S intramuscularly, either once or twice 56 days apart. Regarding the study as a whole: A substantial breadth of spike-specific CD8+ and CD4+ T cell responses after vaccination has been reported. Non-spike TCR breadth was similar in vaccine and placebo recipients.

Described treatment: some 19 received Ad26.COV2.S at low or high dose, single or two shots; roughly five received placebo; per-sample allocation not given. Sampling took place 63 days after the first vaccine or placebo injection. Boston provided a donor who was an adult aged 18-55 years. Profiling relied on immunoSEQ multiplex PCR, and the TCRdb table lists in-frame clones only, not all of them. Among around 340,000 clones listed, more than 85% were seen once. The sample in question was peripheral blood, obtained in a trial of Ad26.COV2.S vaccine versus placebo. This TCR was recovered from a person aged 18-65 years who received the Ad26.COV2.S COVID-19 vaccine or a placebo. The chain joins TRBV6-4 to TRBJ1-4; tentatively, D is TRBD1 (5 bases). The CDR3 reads CASNPGPGSEKLFF. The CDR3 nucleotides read TGTGCCAGCAATCCGGGACCGGGGAGCGAAAAACTGTTTTTT.